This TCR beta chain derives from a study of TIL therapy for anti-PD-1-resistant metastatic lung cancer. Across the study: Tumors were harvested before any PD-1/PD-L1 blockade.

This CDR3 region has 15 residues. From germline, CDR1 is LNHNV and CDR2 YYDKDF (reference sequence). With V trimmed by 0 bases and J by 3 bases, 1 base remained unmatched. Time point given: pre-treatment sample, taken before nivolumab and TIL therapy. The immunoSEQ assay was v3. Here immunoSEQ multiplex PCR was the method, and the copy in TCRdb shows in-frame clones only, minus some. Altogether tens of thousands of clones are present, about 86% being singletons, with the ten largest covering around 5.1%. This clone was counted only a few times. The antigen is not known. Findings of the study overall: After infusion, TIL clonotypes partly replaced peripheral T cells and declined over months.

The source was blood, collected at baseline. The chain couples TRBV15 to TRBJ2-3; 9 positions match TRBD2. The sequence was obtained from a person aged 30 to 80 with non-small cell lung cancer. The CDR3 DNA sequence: TGTGCCACCAGCAGAGATGCGGGAGGGACAGATACGCAGTATTTT. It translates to CATSRDAGGTDTQYF.